The 20 T cell receptor beta chains given below trace back to one sample, sequenced in a study of CXCR3-negative and CXCR3-positive naive CD8 T cells. TRB cDNA was prepared as libraries by UMI-labeled 5' RACE. From the 5' RACE reads, TCRdb lists one entry per CDR3 protein and no DNA. Its listing shows around 88,000 distinct CDR3 sequences. Study-wide points: Against CXCR3-negative naive cells, CXCR3-positive naive cells showed more hydrophobic TRB CDR3s.

No antigen has been assigned to these receptors. Sequencing was done on a sample of naive CXCR3+ CD8+ T cells from blood. Regarding subset: CD45RO-CCR7+CD27+CD95- naive CD8+ T cells expressing CXCR3 (TNR3+). The receptor set was obtained from a human donor in good health. Some clones in this sample may be carry-over from other donors' samples.

This chain links TRBV29-1 with TRBJ2-7; TCRdb names TRBD1, which stays unverified in the absence of DNA. Germline CDR1 and CDR2: SQVTM and ANQGSEA. This CDR3 has 13 amino acids. CDR3 region: CSVEYGLPGEQYF.

The CDR3 loop is CSPKRWDYEQYF. The gene calls are TRBV20-1 and TRBJ2-7; the D call of TRBD2 rests on TCRdb alone, since no DNA is present to check it. Per the germline V gene, CDR1 is DFQATT and CDR2 is SNEGSKA (reference sequence). The CDR3 has 12 amino acids.

This rearrangement joins TRBV6-2 or TRBV6-3 to TRBJ2-7; the D gene TCRdb calls, TRBD2, cannot be checked with no DNA. The CDR3 has 15 amino acids. Germline V gene sequence: CDR1 MNHEY, CDR2 SVGEGT. The CDR3 sequence is CAGTSAGLAAYEQYF.

This sequence joins TRBV7-9 and TRBJ2-7. CDR1 is SEHNR and CDR2 is FQNEAQ in the germline V gene (reference sequence). The CDR3 covers 12 residues. CDR3 sequence reads: CASSRTHREQYF. The full variable domain, in which reference TRBV7-9 and TRBJ2-7 provide the parts outside the CDR3, is DTGVSQNPRHKITKRGQNVTFRCDPISEHNRLYWYRQTLGQGPEFLTYFQNEAQLEKSRLLSDRFSAERPKGSFSTLEIQRTEQGDSAMYLCASSRTHREQYFGPGTRLTVT.

This chain joins TRBV6-6 and TRBJ1-2; TCRdb names TRBD1, which stays unverified in the absence of DNA. Germline lookup yields CDR1 MNHNY and CDR2 SVGAGI (reference sequence). This CDR3 contains 17 residues. CDR3 protein: CASSPRTTGYYGYGYTF.

V usage is TRBV21-1 and J usage is TRBJ2-1; lacking DNA, the TRBD1 call made by TCRdb goes unchecked. TRBV21-1 is labeled a pseudogene. This CDR3 spans 15 amino acids. Here the CDR3 reads CASSKRTGTYNEQFF.

The rearrangement joins TRBV12-3 or TRBV12-4 to TRBJ2-7. CDR3 size: 13 residues. CDR3 sequence reads: CASTGSSLGEQYF.

The chain couples TRBV3-1 to TRBJ1-5. Germline CDR1 and CDR2: LGHDT and YNNKEL (reference sequence). CDR3 length: 12 amino acids. The CDR3 sequence is CASSQEGEPQHF.

This chain joins TRBV7-9 and TRBJ1-1; the D gene TCRdb calls, TRBD1, cannot be checked with no DNA. The V gene's germline CDR1 is SEHNR and CDR2 FQNEAQ (reference sequence). The CDR3 is made up of 15 amino acids. CDR3: CASSLEQGARTEAFF.

This chain links TRBV5-5 with TRBJ2-5; the TCRdb call, TRBD2, lacks DNA for checking. Germline V gene sequence: CDR1 SGHKS, CDR2 YYEKEE (reference sequence). This CDR3 spans 16 amino acids. The chain's CDR3 is CASSLYSSGRVETQYF.

V is TRBV5-1 and J is TRBJ2-2; lacking DNA, the TRBD1 call made by TCRdb goes unchecked. From germline, CDR1 is SGHRS and CDR2 YFSETQ. The CDR3 is made up of 17 amino acids. CDR3 sequence reads: CASSLKRDRGDTGELFF.

The rearrangement links TRBV2 to TRBJ2-7. CDR3 length: 14 amino acids. CDR1 SNHLY and CDR2 FYNNEI come from the germline V gene. The CDR3 sequence is CASSTPGISYEQYF.

The chain couples TRBV28 to TRBJ1-5; TCRdb gives TRBD1 as the D gene, but with no DNA this cannot be confirmed. In germline, CDR1 is MDHEN, CDR2 SYDVKM. The CDR3 is made up of 14 amino acids. CDR3 region: CASSWGRGSQPQHF.

V is TRBV11-2 and J is TRBJ1-2; the TCRdb call, TRBD1, lacks DNA for checking. The CDR3 runs to 14 residues. The germline V gene encodes CDR1 SGHAT and CDR2 FQNNGV. CDR3: CASSLDPREYGYTF. The full variable domain, with the rest looked up from reference TRBV11-2 and TRBJ1-2, is EAGVAQSPRYKIIEKRQSVAFWCNPISGHATLYWYQQILGQGPKLLIQFQNNGVVDDSQLPKDRFSAERLKGVDSTLKIQPAKLEDSAVYLCASSLDPREYGYTFGSGTRLTVV.

The chain combines TRBV23-1 with TRBJ2-5. TRBV23-1 is reported as an ORF; its role is uncertain. The CDR3 covers 15 residues. CDR3 residues: CASSQSEADEETQYF.

The rearrangement joins TRBV24-1 to TRBJ2-5; the TCRdb call, TRBD1, lacks DNA for checking. The V gene's germline CDR1 is KGHDR and CDR2 SFDVKD. This CDR3 region has 16 residues. CDR3 loop: CATSESGIQGGETQYF.

The gene calls are TRBV28 and TRBJ2-3. The V gene's germline CDR1 is MDHEN and CDR2 SYDVKM. The CDR3 has 12 residues. The CDR3 sequence: CASSWLADTQYF.

The genes are TRBV25-1 and TRBJ2-5; TCRdb lists TRBD1, though no DNA is available to test this call. The CDR3 runs to 15 residues. The germline V gene has CDR1 MGHDK and CDR2 SYGVNS. CDR3 region: CASSDWKGAQETQYF.

This chain uses TRBV6-2 or TRBV6-3 with TRBJ2-2. The length of the CDR3 is 14 residues. Germline V lookup: CDR1 MNHEY, CDR2 SVGEGT. CDR3 residues: CASSYSATDGELFF.

The J gene is TRBJ2-2, the V gene TRBV6-2 or TRBV6-3; TCRdb selects TRBD1, and the lack of DNA leaves this call unchecked. Looked up from germline, CDR1 is MNHEY and CDR2 is SVGEGT. The CDR3 consists of 15 residues. This CDR3 is CASQGQTPNTGELFF.